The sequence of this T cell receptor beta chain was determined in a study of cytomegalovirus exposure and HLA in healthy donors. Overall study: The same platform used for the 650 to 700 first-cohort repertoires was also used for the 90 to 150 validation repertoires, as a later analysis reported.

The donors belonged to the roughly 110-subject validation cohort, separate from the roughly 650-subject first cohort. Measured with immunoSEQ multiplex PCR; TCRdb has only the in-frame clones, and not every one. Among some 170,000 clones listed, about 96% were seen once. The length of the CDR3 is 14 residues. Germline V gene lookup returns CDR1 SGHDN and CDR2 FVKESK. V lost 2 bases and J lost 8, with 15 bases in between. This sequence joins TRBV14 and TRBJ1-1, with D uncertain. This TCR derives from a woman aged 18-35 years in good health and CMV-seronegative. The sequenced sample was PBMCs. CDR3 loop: CASSQPRGRGEAFF. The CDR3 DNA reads TGTGCCAGCAGCCAACCTCGTGGGAGAGGAGAAGCTTTCTTT.